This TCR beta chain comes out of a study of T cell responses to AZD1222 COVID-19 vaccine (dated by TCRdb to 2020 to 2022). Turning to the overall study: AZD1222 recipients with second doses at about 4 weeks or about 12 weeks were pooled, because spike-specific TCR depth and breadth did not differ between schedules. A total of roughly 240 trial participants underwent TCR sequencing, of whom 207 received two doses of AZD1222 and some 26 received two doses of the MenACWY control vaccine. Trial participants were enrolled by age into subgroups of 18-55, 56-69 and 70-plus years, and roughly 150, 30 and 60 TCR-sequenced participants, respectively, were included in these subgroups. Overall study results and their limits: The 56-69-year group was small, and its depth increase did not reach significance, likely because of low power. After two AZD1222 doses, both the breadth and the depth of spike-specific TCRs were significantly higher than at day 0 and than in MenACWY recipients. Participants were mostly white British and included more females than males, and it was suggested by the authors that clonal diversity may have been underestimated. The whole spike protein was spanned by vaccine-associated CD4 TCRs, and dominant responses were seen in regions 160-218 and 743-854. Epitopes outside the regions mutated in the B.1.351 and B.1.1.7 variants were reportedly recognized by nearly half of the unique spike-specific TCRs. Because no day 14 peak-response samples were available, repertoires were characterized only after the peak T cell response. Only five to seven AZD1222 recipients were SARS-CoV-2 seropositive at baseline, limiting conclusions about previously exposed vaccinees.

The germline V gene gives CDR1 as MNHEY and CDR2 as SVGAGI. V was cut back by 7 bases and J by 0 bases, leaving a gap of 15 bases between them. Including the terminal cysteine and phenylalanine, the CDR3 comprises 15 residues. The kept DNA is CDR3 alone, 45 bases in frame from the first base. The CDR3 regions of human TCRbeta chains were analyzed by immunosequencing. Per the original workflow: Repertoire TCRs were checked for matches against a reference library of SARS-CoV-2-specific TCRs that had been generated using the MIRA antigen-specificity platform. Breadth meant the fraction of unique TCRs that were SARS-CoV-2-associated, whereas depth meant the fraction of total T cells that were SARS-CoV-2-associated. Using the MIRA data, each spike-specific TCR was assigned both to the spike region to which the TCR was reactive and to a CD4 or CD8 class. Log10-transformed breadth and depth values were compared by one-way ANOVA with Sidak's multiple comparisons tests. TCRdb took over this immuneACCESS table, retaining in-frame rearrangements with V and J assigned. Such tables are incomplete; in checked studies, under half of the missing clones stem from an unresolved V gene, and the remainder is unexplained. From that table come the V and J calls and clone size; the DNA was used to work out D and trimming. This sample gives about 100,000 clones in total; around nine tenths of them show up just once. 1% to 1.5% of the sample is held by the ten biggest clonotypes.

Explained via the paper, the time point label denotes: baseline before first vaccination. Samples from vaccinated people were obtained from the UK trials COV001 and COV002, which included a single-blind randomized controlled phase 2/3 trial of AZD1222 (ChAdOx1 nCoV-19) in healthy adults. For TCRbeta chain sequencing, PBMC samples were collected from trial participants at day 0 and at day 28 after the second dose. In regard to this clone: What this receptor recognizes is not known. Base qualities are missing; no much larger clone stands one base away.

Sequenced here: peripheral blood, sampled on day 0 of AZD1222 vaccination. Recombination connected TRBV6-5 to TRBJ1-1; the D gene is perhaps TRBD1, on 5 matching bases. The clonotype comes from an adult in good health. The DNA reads TGTGCCAGCAACCACCCGACAGATTTGAACACTGAAGCTTTCTTT. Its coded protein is CASNHPTDLNTEAFF.